These 19 T cell receptor beta chains share one sample of origin, sequenced in a study of T cells expressing NK-cell markers. TCRdb reprocessed the 5' RACE reads, keeping one entry per CDR3 protein, no DNA. Here the sample table reports approximately 550,000 distinct CDR3 sequences. The sequencing input was blood T cells: a sorted CD56 or NKG2C T cell subset, CD4+ or CD8+ T cells, or bulk PBMC T cells (not recorded which). These TCRs come from a man between 18 and 29 years old in good health.

The V gene is TRBV12-3 or TRBV12-4, the J gene TRBJ2-7. This CDR3 region has 12 residues. The CDR3 spells CASSPSYYEQYF.

The chain combines TRBV12-3 or TRBV12-4 with TRBJ2-7. This CDR3 region has 11 residues. CDR3 amino acids: CASSPNDEQYF.

CDR3 sequence reads: CASSYVSDRVATNEKLFF. This chain links TRBV6-2 or TRBV6-3 with TRBJ1-4; the D call from TCRdb, TRBD1, cannot be confirmed without DNA. The CDR3 totals 18 residues. Germline CDR1 reads MNHEY; CDR2 reads SVGEGT.

The chain employs TRBV4-3 and TRBJ2-7; TCRdb outputs TRBD1, but without DNA this stays unchecked. The CDR3 runs to 16 residues. Germline values: CDR1 LGHNA, CDR2 YSLEER. This chain's CDR3 is CASSQGGTGFPYEQYF.

The chain carries TRBV29-1 and TRBJ2-7; TCRdb proposes TRBD1, but this gene call is untestable without DNA. The germline V gene has CDR1 SQVTM and CDR2 ANQGSEA. The CDR3 spans 13 residues. The CDR3: CSVEGTGVYEQYF.

The V and J genes are TRBV19 and TRBJ2-7; without DNA, the TCRdb call of TRBD1 cannot be checked. This CDR3 region has 15 residues. Germline V lookup: CDR1 LNHDA, CDR2 SQIVND (reference sequence). CDR3 residues: CASSQTTGVLNEQYF.

This sequence joins TRBV24-1 and TRBJ2-3; TCRdb's assignment of TRBD1 cannot be checked, as there is no DNA. The CDR3 is made up of 16 amino acids. Per the germline V gene, CDR1 is KGHDR and CDR2 is SFDVKD. The CDR3 sequence is CATSDPNRGRADTQYF.

The chain employs TRBV20-1 and TRBJ1-5; TCRdb names TRBD1, which stays unverified in the absence of DNA. This CDR3 has 15 residues. Per the germline V gene, CDR1 is DFQATT and CDR2 is SNEGSKA (reference sequence). CDR3 sequence reads: CSARVPGQANQPQHF.

The chain uses TRBV12-3 or TRBV12-4 and TRBJ2-1; TCRdb returns TRBD1, unconfirmable since there is no DNA. This CDR3 is built from 15 residues. The CDR3 loop is CASNSRAGKYNEQFF.

V is TRBV3-1 and J is TRBJ2-5; TCRdb picks TRBD1, but there is no DNA to check that call. Looked up from germline, CDR1 is LGHDT and CDR2 is YNNKEL (reference sequence). This CDR3 contains 14 residues. The chain's CDR3 is CASSRRQLQETQYF.

The rearrangement links TRBV10-3 to TRBJ2-1; the TCRdb call, TRBD1, lacks DNA for checking. Germline V CDR1 and CDR2: ENHRY, SYGVKD. This CDR3 comprises 13 residues. The CDR3 is CATLTDSYNEQFF.

The rearrangement uses TRBV4-3 and TRBJ2-4; TCRdb picks TRBD2, but there is no DNA to check that call. There are 13 residues in the CDR3. Germline assignment: CDR1 LGHNA and CDR2 YSLEER. CDR3 amino acids: CASSQTSGRNQYF.

The chain employs TRBV4-2 and TRBJ1-5; lacking DNA, the TRBD1 call made by TCRdb goes unchecked. The CDR3 runs to 16 residues. Germline values: CDR1 LGHNA, CDR2 YNFKEQ. CDR3 sequence reads: CASSQGTDYSNQPQHF.

This chain uses TRBV6-5 with TRBJ1-1; TCRdb indicates TRBD1, and absent DNA this call remains unverified. CDR1 is MNHEY, CDR2 SVGAGI, per germline. This CDR3 has 13 residues. The CDR3 region is CASSLRTGVKAFF.

The chain's CDR3 is CASSLHGEREQFF. The gene calls are TRBV12-3 or TRBV12-4 and TRBJ2-1; TCRdb names TRBD1, which stays unverified in the absence of DNA. The CDR3 runs 13 residues.

J is TRBJ2-1 and V is TRBV7-9. This CDR3 spans 11 amino acids. From germline, CDR1 is SEHNR and CDR2 FQNEAQ (reference sequence). The CDR3 sequence: CASSLLDTQFF.

The chain couples TRBV6-5 to TRBJ2-7. The CDR3 sequence is 18 residues long. Germline CDR1 and CDR2: MNHEY and SVGAGI. The CDR3 region is CASSYEGLAGGGSYEQYF.

This sequence joins TRBV5-1 and TRBJ1-6; the D call of TRBD1 rests on TCRdb alone, since no DNA is present to check it. This CDR3 is built from 14 residues. The germline gives CDR1 SGHRS, CDR2 YFSETQ. Here the CDR3 reads CASSGTGGYSPLHF.

V usage is TRBV7-2 and J usage is TRBJ2-7; TCRdb's D gene call, TRBD2, goes unchecked for lack of DNA. The CDR3 runs 15 residues. Germline V gene sequence: CDR1 SGHTA, CDR2 FQGNSA. CDR3 in amino acids: CASSPSSGQPYEQYF.